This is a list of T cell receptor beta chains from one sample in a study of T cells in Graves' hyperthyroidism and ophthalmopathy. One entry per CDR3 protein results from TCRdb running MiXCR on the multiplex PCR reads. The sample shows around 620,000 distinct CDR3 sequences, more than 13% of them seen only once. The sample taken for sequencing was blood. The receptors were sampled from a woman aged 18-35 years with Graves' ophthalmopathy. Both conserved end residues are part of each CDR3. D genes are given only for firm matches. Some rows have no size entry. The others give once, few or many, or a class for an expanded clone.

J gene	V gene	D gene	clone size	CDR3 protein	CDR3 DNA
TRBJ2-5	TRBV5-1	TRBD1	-	CASSLDPPDRGRKTQYF	TGCGCCAGCAGCTTGGACCCCCCGGACAGGGGGCGGAAGACCCAGTACTTC
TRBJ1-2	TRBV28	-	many	CASSLEAGTYGYTF	TGTGCCAGCAGTTTAGAAGCAGGGACCTATGGCTACACCTTC
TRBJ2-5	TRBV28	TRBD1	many	CASSLFAGTGYAQGETQYF	TGTGCCAGCAGTTTATTTGCAGGGACAGGATACGCTCAGGGGGAGACCCAGTACTTC
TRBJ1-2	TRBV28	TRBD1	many	CASSPSTGTGAYGYTF	TGTGCCAGCAGTCCATCTACCGGGACAGGGGCCTATGGCTACACCTTC
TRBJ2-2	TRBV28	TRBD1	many	CASRPTGGNTGELFF	TGTGCCAGCAGGCCGACAGGGGGAAACACCGGGGAGCTGTTTTTT
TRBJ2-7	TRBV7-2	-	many	CASSLAQGAFYEQYF	TGTGCCAGCAGCTTAGCACAGGGAGCGTTCTACGAGCAGTACTTC
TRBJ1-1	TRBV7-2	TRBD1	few	CASSSGTGVTEAFF	TGTGCCAGCAGTTCCGGGACAGGGGTTACTGAAGCTTTCTTT
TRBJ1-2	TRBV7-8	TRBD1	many	CASKTGTGNYGYTF	TGTGCCAGCAAGACCGGGACAGGGAACTATGGCTACACCTTC
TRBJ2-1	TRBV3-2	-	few	CASSQREAGEFGNEQFF	TGTGCCAGCAGCCAAAGAGAAGCGGGAGAGTTTGGGAATGAGCAGTTCTTC
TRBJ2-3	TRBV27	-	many	CASSPLGGRTDTQYF	TGTGCCAGCAGTCCCCTCGGGGGGCGCACAGATACGCAGTATTTT
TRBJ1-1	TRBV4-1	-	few	CASSQSRVGTEAFF	TGCGCCAGCAGCCAAAGTCGGGTCGGCACTGAAGCTTTCTTT
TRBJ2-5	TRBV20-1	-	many	CSGRTDRAETQYF	TGCAGTGGGCGTACGGACCGGGCCGAGACCCAGTACTTC
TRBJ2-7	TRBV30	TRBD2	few	CAWRGGRPRSVHPYEQYF	TGTGCCTGGAGGGGAGGGAGACCTAGGTCCGTCCATCCCTACGAGCAGTACTTC
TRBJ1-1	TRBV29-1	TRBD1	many	CSVEEGKIRLRTGVSEAFF	TGCAGCGTTGAAGAGGGTAAGATCCGGTTAAGGACAGGGGTGAGTGAAGCTTTCTTT
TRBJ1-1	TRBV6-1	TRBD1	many	CASNKVGGRGMNTEAFF	TGTGCCAGCAATAAAGTGGGCGGCAGGGGGATGAACACTGAAGCTTTCTTT
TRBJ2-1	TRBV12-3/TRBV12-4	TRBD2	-	CASSLARTSSYNEQFF	TGTGCCAGCAGTTTAGCCAGGACTAGCTCCTACAATGAGCAGTTCTTC
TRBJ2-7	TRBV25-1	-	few	CASSKTGSGYEQYF	TGTGCCAGCAGTAAAACAGGGTCTGGCTACGAGCAGTACTTC
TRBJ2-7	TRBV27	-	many	CASSLRGPSSYEQYF	TGTGCCAGCAGTTTAAGGGGACCGAGCTCCTACGAGCAGTACTTC
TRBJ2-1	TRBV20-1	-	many	CSARQRGRGSYNEQFF	TGCAGTGCTAGGCAGCGGGGCAGGGGGTCCTACAATGAGCAGTTCTTC
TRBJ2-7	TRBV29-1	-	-	CSVVSLSLYEQYF	TGCAGCGTTGTATCCCTCTCTCTCTACGAGCAGTACTTC
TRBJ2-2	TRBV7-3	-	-	CASSLLRGANTGELFF	TGTGCCAGCAGCTTGTTGCGGGGCGCGAACACCGGGGAGCTGTTTTTT
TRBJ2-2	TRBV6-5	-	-	CASSYSFGSTGELFF	TGTGCCAGCAGTTACTCCTTCGGTAGTACCGGGGAGCTGTTTTTT
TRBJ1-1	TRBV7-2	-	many	CASSLGGPNTEAFF	TGTGCCAGCAGCTTAGGAGGGCCGAACACTGAAGCTTTCTTT
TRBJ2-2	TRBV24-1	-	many	CATSDLNEGSTGELFF	TGTGCCACCAGTGATTTGAACGAGGGGAGCACCGGGGAGCTGTTTTTT
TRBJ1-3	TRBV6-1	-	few	CASRQISGNTIYF	TGTGCCAGTCGACAGATCTCTGGAAACACCATATATTTT
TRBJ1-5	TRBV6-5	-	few	CASSYTHSILGNQPQHF	TGTGCCAGCAGTTACACCCACTCGATCTTGGGCAATCAGCCCCAGCATTTT
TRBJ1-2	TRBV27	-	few	CASSLRGGHGYTF	TGTGCCAGCAGCTTAAGAGGGGGACATGGCTACACCTTC
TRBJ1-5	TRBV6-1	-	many	CASGTGLHNQPQHF	TGTGCCAGCGGAACAGGTTTACACAATCAGCCCCAGCATTTT
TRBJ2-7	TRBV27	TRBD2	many	CASSHPGLAGDGEQYF	TGTGCCAGCAGTCATCCGGGACTAGCGGGAGACGGCGAGCAGTACTTC
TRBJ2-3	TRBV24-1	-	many	CATSDRTGLSFTDTQYF	TGTGCCACCAGTGACCGCACAGGGTTGTCGTTTACAGATACGCAGTATTTT